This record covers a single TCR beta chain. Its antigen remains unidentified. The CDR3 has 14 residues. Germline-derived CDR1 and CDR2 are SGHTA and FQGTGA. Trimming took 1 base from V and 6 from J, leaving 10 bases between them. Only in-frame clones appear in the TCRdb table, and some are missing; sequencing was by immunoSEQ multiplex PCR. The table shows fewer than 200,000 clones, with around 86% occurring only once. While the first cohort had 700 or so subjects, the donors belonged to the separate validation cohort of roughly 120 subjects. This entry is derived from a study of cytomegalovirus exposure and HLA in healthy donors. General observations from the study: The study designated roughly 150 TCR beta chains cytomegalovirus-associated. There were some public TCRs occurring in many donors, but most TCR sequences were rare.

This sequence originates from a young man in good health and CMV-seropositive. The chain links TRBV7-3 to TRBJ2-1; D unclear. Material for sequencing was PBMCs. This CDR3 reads CASSLISPTNEQFF. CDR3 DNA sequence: TGTGCCAGCAGCTTAATATCCCCAACCAATGAGCAGTTCTTC.